The 17 T cell receptor beta chains presented below share a single source sample, sequenced in a study of shared clonotypes between healthy human individuals. The assay was immunoSEQ multiplex PCR, and TCRdb's table has in-frame clones only and misses some. The sample comprises millions of clones, more than 80% of which are singletons, and about 0.13% rests with the top ten. Input material: naive CD4+ T cells sorted from blood. Subset in this sample: CD45RA+ positively selected. Receptors were obtained from a man between 18 and 29 years old in good health.

The chain employs TRBV6-4 and TRBJ1-2, with 7 bases lining up with TRBD1. The CDR3 totals 17 residues. Germline V gene data show CDR1 as MRHNA and CDR2 as SNTAGT. V shed 3 bases, J shed 6 bases, and the junction held 16 bases outside the gene matches. CDR3 amino acids: CASSDPKDRVESNGYTF. The CDR3 DNA sequence: TGTGCCAGCAGTGATCCGAAAGACAGGGTTGAAAGCAATGGCTACACCTTC.

This rearrangement joins TRBV11-2 to TRBJ1-2; maybe TRBD1 (5 bases). Germline V gives CDR1 SGHAT, CDR2 FQNNGV. The CDR3 sequence is 14 residues long. V lost 1 base to trimming and J lost 7 bases, with 13 bases between them. The CDR3 spells CASSLAEKRGGYTF. The DNA of the CDR3 is TGTGCCAGCAGCTTAGCCGAAAAAAGGGGTGGCTACACCTTC.

The table lists this clone with a count of one. The CDR3 bases are TGTGCCAGTAGCCCGGACACCCTCCGCTCCTACGAGCAGTACTTC. It codes for CASSPDTLRSYEQYF. The gene calls are TRBV19 and TRBJ2-7; TRBD1 is a possible D gene (5 bases). Trimming pared 6 bases from V and 0 bases from J, leaving 15 bases between. In germline, CDR1 is LNHDA, CDR2 SQIVND (reference sequence). CDR3 length: 15 amino acids.

The genes are TRBV6-1 and TRBJ2-7; either TRBD1 or TRBD2 may fit D (5 bases each). Trimming took off 1 base at V and 2 bases at J, with 12 bases between the two ends. The CDR3 has 15 amino acids. Per germline, CDR1 MNHNS and CDR2 SASEGT. The CDR3 spells CASSEGGADPYEQYF. CDR3 in DNA: TGTGCCAGCAGTGAAGGAGGGGCGGATCCCTACGAGCAGTACTTC.

J is TRBJ2-1 and V is TRBV7-3, with D possibly called TRBD1 or TRBD2 (6 bases each). The V gene's germline CDR1 is SGHTA and CDR2 FQGTGA. V was pared by 8 bases and J by 6 bases, with 20 bases between. The CDR3 runs 15 residues. CDR3 sequence (DNA): TGTGCCAGCGGCCTGTCTGGGGGGCGGTTCAATGAGCAGTTCTTC. It translates to CASGLSGGRFNEQFF.

A remark on this clone: Other DNA sequences in this sample translate to the same CDR3. This sequence joins TRBV5-1 and TRBJ1-4; 8 positions agree with TRBD1. J lost 7 bases, V lost 2 bases, and 1 base had no gene match. This CDR3 region has 13 residues. Germline CDR1 SGHRS, CDR2 YFSETQ. This chain's CDR3 is CASSFTGGEKLFF. As DNA, the CDR3 is TGCGCCAGCAGCTTCACAGGGGGTGAAAAACTGTTTTTT.

Concerning this clone itself: The junction departs from germline at one end; a sequencing error may be responsible. The chain employs TRBV7-7 and TRBJ2-2; D is undetermined. Germline lookup yields CDR1 SSHAT and CDR2 FNYEAQ (reference sequence). The CDR3 length is 15 residues. CDR3: CASSWGSSASGELFF. The CDR3 nucleotides read TGTGCTAGCAGCTGGGGTAGCAGCGCGTCCGGGGAGCTGTTTTTT. Based on the CDR3 plus reference TRBV7-7 and TRBJ2-2, the full variable domain is GAGVSQSPRYKVTKRGQDVTLRCDPISSHATLYWYQQALGQGPEFLTYFNYEAQPDKSGLPSDRFSAERPEGSISTLTIQRTEQRDSAMYRCASSWGSSASGELFFGEGSRLTVL.

This sequence joins TRBV6-5 and TRBJ1-5, with TRBD1 matching over 8 bases. The CDR3 has 14 residues. CDR1 is MNHEY and CDR2 is SVGAGI in the germline V gene. V lost 10 bases and J lost 4; bases outside the gene matches: 9. The CDR3 bases are TGTGCCACTACTTACAGGGGGGCGAATCAGCCCCAGCATTTT. Its protein is CATTYRGANQPQHF.

V usage is TRBV5-1 and J usage is TRBJ1-2, with TRBD1 identical over 9 bases. V gave up 0 bases and J gave up 1 base; unmatched junction bases: 4. The CDR3 extends over 16 amino acids. The germline gives CDR1 SGHRS, CDR2 YFSETQ. The CDR3 loop reads CASSLASTGGNYGYTF. CDR3 nucleotide sequence: TGCGCCAGCAGCTTGGCTTCGACAGGGGGTAACTATGGCTACACCTTC.

This clone has a single count. Other DNA variants within this sample encode the same CDR3. The rearrangement uses TRBV5-1 and TRBJ2-7, with 9 positions matching TRBD2. This CDR3 has 15 residues. The V and J ends lost 2 bases and 0 bases, in that order; junction bases with no gene match: 3. The germline gives CDR1 SGHRS, CDR2 YFSETQ. The CDR3 is CASSFSGGSSYEQYF. The CDR3 DNA sequence: TGCGCCAGCAGCTTTAGCGGGGGTAGCTCCTACGAGCAGTACTTC.

The rearrangement links TRBV5-1 to TRBJ1-4; 8 positions agree with TRBD1. Germline V CDR1 and CDR2: SGHRS, YFSETQ. The CDR3 extends over 17 amino acids. The J segment lost 5 bases and the V segment lost 2 bases, leaving 11 bases of the junction unmatched. CDR3 DNA sequence: TGCGCCAGCAGCTTCGGCGACAGGGGTTTAAAAAATGAAAAACTGTTTTTT. The encoded protein is CASSFGDRGLKNEKLFF. The whole variable domain, filled in from reference TRBV5-1 and TRBJ1-4, reads KAGVTQTPRYLIKTRGQQVTLSCSPISGHRSVSWYQQTPGQGLQFLFEYFSETQRNKGNFPGRFSGRQFSNSRSEMNVSTLELGDSALYLCASSFGDRGLKNEKLFFGSGTQLSVL.

The CDR3 here is CASSPDPQGHTEAFF. The DNA of the CDR3 is TGTGCCAGCTCACCCGACCCACAGGGACACACTGAAGCTTTCTTT. The chain carries TRBV18 and TRBJ1-1, with D possibly TRBD1 on 6 matching bases. Trimming took off 3 bases at V and 3 bases at J, with 14 bases between the two ends. The CDR3 is made up of 15 amino acids. CDR1 and CDR2 (germline): KGHSH, LQKENI.

The chain employs TRBV10-3 and TRBJ1-1; tentatively, D is TRBD1 (5 bases). From germline, CDR1 is ENHRY and CDR2 SYGVKD. V lost 7 bases and J 2 bases, leaving 17 bases between the germline ends. The CDR3 runs 15 residues. DNA for the CDR3: TGTGCCATCACCCGGGCCGGGACGGTAAACACTGAAGCTTTCTTT. It translates to CAITRAGTVNTEAFF.

The chain links TRBV7-8 to TRBJ1-1, with TRBD1 matching 7 bases. The germline CDR1 and CDR2 sequences are SGHVS and FQNEAQ. CDR3 size: 15 residues. V lost 5 bases and J lost 3; bases outside the gene matches: 9. The CDR3 is CASSGDRDPDTEAFF. In DNA form, the CDR3 reads TGTGCCAGCAGCGGTGACAGGGACCCCGACACTGAAGCTTTCTTT.

The table lists this clone with a count of one. The chain has TRBV18 and TRBJ1-4, with D maybe TRBD1 (5 bases). Germline assignment: CDR1 KGHSH and CDR2 LQKENI. V dropped 3 bases and J dropped 11 bases, with 19 bases sitting between them. The CDR3 contains 15 residues. As DNA, the CDR3 is TGTGCCAGCTCACCGAAACCCAGGGACTATTTTAAACTGTTTTTT. Protein: CASSPKPRDYFKLFF.

Concerning this clone itself: At the DNA level, this CDR3 is encoded by other sequences in the same sample as well. The chain uses TRBV2 and TRBJ2-3; D might be TRBD1 (5 bases). From germline, CDR1 is SNHLY and CDR2 FYNNEI. The CDR3 is made up of 13 amino acids. The V end lost 6 bases, the J end lost 2 bases, and 9 bases lay between the germline ends. The CDR3 DNA reads as TGTGCCAGCAGAACAGGCTTCACAGATACGCAGTATTTT. Amino acid sequence: CASRTGFTDTQYF.

This chain joins TRBV30 and TRBJ2-3, with no clear D. The CDR3 is 14 residues long. In germline, CDR1 is GTSNPN, CDR2 SVGIG (reference sequence). V was shortened by 0 bases and J by 1 base, with 8 bases between the two germline ends. CDR3 sequence: CAWSVGSRTDTQYF. CDR3 nucleotides: TGTGCCTGGAGTGTAGGTTCTCGCACAGATACGCAGTATTTT.